A single sample is the source of the 5 T cell receptor beta chains below, sequenced in a study of T cell therapy after organ transplantation. Their target antigens are unknown. This table comes from immunoSEQ multiplex PCR, and its TCRdb copy is limited to in-frame clones, with some not included. In the table there are roughly 620 clones, 65% to 70% of which are singletons. A CMV peptide pool restimulated the therapy product for three to four hours before IFN-gamma secretion capture. The sequenced sample was cultured CD8+ T cells. These receptors all stem from a human patient who had received a solid organ transplant and had CMV disease. The graft donor may account for some of the T cells.

The chain links TRBV7-8 to TRBJ1-1; D is ambiguous. The V end was cut by 2 bases, the J end by 5 bases, with 9 bases between. CDR3 size: 13 residues. CDR1 and CDR2 (germline): SGHVS, FQNEAQ. The CDR3 sequence is CASSLQPQTEAFF. The CDR3 DNA follows: TGTGCCAGCAGCTTACAACCTCAAACTGAAGCTTTCTTT.

This clone was seen once. The chain couples TRBV5-1 to TRBJ2-7; 9 bases agree with TRBD1. The length of the CDR3 is 14 residues. The junction had 0 bases not matched to a gene; V was cut back by 0 bases and J by 2 bases. Per the germline V gene, CDR1 is SGHRS and CDR2 is YFSETQ. In DNA form, the CDR3 reads TGCGCCAGCAGCTTGGGACAGGGGGCCTACGAGCAGTACTTC. It codes for CASSLGQGAYEQYF.

The V call is TRBV27, the J call TRBJ1-2; D not resolved. CDR3 size: 14 residues. The germline V gene has CDR1 MNHEY and CDR2 SMNVEV (reference sequence). Trimming stripped 2 bases from V and 1 base from J, with 8 bases between. The CDR3 sequence is CASSLVRDNYGYTF. For the CDR3, the DNA is TGTGCCAGCAGTTTAGTTCGGGATAACTATGGCTACACCTTC.

This clone has a handful of counts. The chain uses TRBV20-1 and TRBJ1-2; D might be TRBD1 (5 bases). The CDR3 is 9 amino acids. Germline loops: CDR1 DFQATT, CDR2 SNEGSKA (reference sequence). In DNA, the CDR3 is TGCTGGTTAGGGGAGGACTACACCTTC. It specifies CWLGEDYTF.

This chain connects TRBV18 to TRBJ2-7, with 11 bases that match TRBD2. Germline-derived CDR1 and CDR2 are KGHSH and LQKENI. The CDR3 is 16 amino acids. With V trimmed by 1 base and J by 4 bases, 6 bases remained unmatched. Here the CDR3 DNA reads TGTGCCAGCTCACCACAGGGACTAGCGGATTCATACGAGCAGTACTTC. Translating gives CASSPQGLADSYEQYF.